The present T cell receptor (beta chain) was sequenced within a study of brain metastases from non-small cell lung cancer. The study, taken as a whole, reports: Metastases had sparse T cells but largely shared repertoires with primaries. T-cell infiltration was lower in brain metastases than primaries (P < 0.001). T-cell clones appeared expanded in about 60% of brain metastases relative to matched primary tumors.

Here immunoSEQ multiplex PCR was the method, and the copy in TCRdb shows in-frame clones only, minus some. Among just under 2,500 clones listed, under 85% were seen once. The germline V gene encodes CDR1 SGDLS and CDR2 YYNGEE. This CDR3 has 14 residues. Trimming pared 4 bases from V and 7 bases from J, leaving 14 bases between. To note about this clone: Its antigen is not known.

The sequenced sample consisted of primary lung tumor tissue. The receptor's source is a donor at least 40 years old with non-small cell lung cancer. The chain carries TRBV9 and TRBJ2-2; unclear D gene. CDR3 loop: CASSQHTLGGELFF. Written as DNA, the CDR3 is TGTGCCAGCAGCCAGCATACATTAGGCGGGGAGCTGTTTTTT.